The 2 T cell receptor beta chains below come from one sample, sequenced in a study of T-cell reconstitution after alpha-beta-depleted transplantation in children. Using unique molecular identifiers, the investigators prepared the TCRbeta library. In TCRdb, the PCR reads were re-called with MiXCR into one record per CDR3 protein. The repertoire holds some 450,000 distinct CDR3 sequences, 43% seen once, with 25% to 30% in the top ten. Sequences were derived from PBMCs, sampled before TCRalphabeta/CD19-depleted stem cell transplant. The source is a girl aged 2-10 years with aplastic anemia, due to receive a stem cell transplant.

The chain's CDR3 is CATSRAGLAGGVYEQYF. In DNA form, the CDR3 reads TGTGCCACCAGCAGAGCGGGACTAGCGGGAGGGGTCTACGAGCAGTACTTC. The rearrangement joins TRBV15 to TRBJ2-7; 16 nucleotides line up with TRBD2. With V trimmed by 1 base and J by 3 bases, 3 bases remained unmatched. Per germline, CDR1 LNHNV and CDR2 YYDKDF (reference sequence). CDR3 length: 17 amino acids.

V gene TRBV27 combines with J gene TRBJ2-1; D gene ambiguous. Germline lookup yields CDR1 MNHEY and CDR2 SMNVEV (reference sequence). V lost 6 bases and J lost 8, with 8 bases in between. This CDR3 comprises 11 residues. CDR3 nucleotides: TGTGCCAGCAGCACGAGATATGAGCAGTTCTTC. This translates into CASSTRYEQFF.